This T cell receptor (beta chain) emerged from a study of molecular identifiers for immune sequencing clone quantification. TCRdb re-derived calls from the PCR reads in MiXCR, one entry per CDR3 protein. The table lists 20,000 to 25,000 distinct CDR3 sequences, 15% to 20% of them singletons, with 0.8% to 1% in the top ten. This clonotype came up many times. The receptor's source is a human donor in good health. Some libraries in this study had Jurkat cell RNA spiked in. The source material was naive CD8+ T cells from blood, with Jurkat cell RNA spiked in. Noted subset: FACS-sorted CD8+CD4-CCR7+CD45RA+ naive T cells.

The CDR3 loop is CASSFGRASEGGEQYF. The CDR3 DNA is TGTGCCAGCAGCTTTGGTCGTGCTAGCGAAGGCGGCGAGCAGTACTTC. The chain uses TRBV7-9 and TRBJ2-7; D might be TRBD2 (6 bases). The CDR3 has 16 amino acids. Germline V gene lookup returns CDR1 SEHNR and CDR2 FQNEAQ (reference sequence). Trimming stripped 3 bases from V and 6 bases from J, with 21 bases between.